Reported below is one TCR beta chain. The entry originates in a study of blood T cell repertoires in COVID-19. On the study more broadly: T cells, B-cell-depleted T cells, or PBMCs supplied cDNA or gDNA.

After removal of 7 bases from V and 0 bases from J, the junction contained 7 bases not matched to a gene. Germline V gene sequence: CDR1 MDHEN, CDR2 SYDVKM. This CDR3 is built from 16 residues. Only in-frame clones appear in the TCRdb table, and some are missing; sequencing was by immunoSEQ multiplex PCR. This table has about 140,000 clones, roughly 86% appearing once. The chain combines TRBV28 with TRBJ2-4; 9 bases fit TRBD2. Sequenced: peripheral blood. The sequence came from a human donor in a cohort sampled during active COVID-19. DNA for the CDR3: TGTGCCAGCATGGCGGGAGGGCCACTAGCCAAAAACATTCAGTACTTC. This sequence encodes CASMAGGPLAKNIQYF.